Presented here are 4 T cell receptor beta chains from one specimen sequenced in a study of CD8 T cells in Susac syndrome (dated by TCRdb to about 2019). Libraries were prepared through the immunoSEQ multiplex PCR assay. RNA was extracted with the RNeasy kit and about 0.5 to 1 ug was reverse transcribed using random hexamers. The raw public reads went through TCRdb reprocessing: fastp at Q25, MiXCR clone calling, in-frame beta chains kept. Duplicate CDR3 protein sequences are folded into a single record with the most common DNA and genes. Here the sample has 95,000 to 150,000 distinct CDR3 sequences; around 94% occur a single time. Roughly 0.092% of the sample lies in the top ten. Sequenced material: CD4+ T cells from PBMCs. Every receptor here comes from a human donor in good health.

V gene TRBV20-1 combines with J gene TRBJ2-5; the match to TRBD2 covers 12 bases. Per germline, CDR1 DFQATT and CDR2 SNEGSKA (reference sequence). The V gene end was trimmed by 7 bases and the J gene end by 3 bases; junction bases not matched to a gene: 12. CDR3 length: 16 residues. The CDR3 DNA is TGCAGTGGAGAGACTAGCGGGAGTGGAGCAGAAGAGACCCAGTACTTC. This codes for CSGETSGSGAEETQYF.

The CDR3 bases are TGTGCCAGCAGTTATGGACAGGGAAGGTACAATGAGCAGTTCTTC. This gives the protein CASSYGQGRYNEQFF. This chain uses TRBV6-5 with TRBJ2-1; 8 bases match TRBD1. Trimming took 3 bases from V and 4 from J; bases not matched to a gene: 5. This CDR3 spans 15 amino acids. CDR1 is MNHEY, CDR2 SVGAGI, per germline.

The gene calls are TRBV7-9 and TRBJ2-2; D tentatively fits TRBD1 or TRBD2 (5 bases each). The V gene's germline CDR1 is SEHNR and CDR2 FQNEAQ (reference sequence). The CDR3 length is 18 residues. The ends were cut back, 8 bases at V and 8 bases at J, with 30 bases in the middle. DNA for the CDR3: TGTGCCAGCCATGCCGGGGTCGGGGCCGACGGAGGTTTAGGGGAGCTGTTTTTT. Its protein product is CASHAGVGADGGLGELFF.

The chain recombines TRBV2 with TRBJ2-2; maybe TRBD2 (5 bases). Germline V gene data show CDR1 as SNHLY and CDR2 as FYNNEI. This CDR3 comprises 13 residues. The V and J ends lost 6 bases and 4 bases respectively, with 9 bases between them. The CDR3 bases are TGTGCCAGCAGGATACTAGGCACCGGGGAGCTGTTTTTT. Its protein product is CASRILGTGELFF.